This T cell receptor (beta chain) is from a study of blood T cell repertoires in COVID-19 (dated by TCRdb to 2020 to 2021). Regarding the study in general: Samples covering the acute and convalescent phases of COVID-19 were provided by collaborators in the United States, Italy and Spain. Nearly every sample came with metadata listing a de-identified subject ID, COVID-19 status, age in years and sex. The material from the prospective study consisted of cDNA or gDNA derived from T cells, B-cell-depleted T cells, or PBMCs. A freely available public database, intended as a resource for researchers studying the immune response to SARS-CoV-2, is where the repertoires were released. The dataset comprised deeply sampled blood TCRbeta repertoires from subjects exposed to, actively infected with, or recovered from COVID-19. Where available, HLA class I and class II types were taken from metadata supplied by the sample provider and were not determined by assay-based typing. The samples were drawn from the first 160 participants of the ongoing ImmuneRACE study and from about 1,200 subjects provided by 6 global collaborators. Study-wide findings and limitations: The amount of clinical and demographic metadata varied by source and participant and was provided uncurated.

This clone turned up a few times. The target of this receptor is not known. Per-base qualities were not stored, and no clone one base away is much larger. V sheds 0 bases and J sheds 0 bases, leaving 8 bases between their ends. Reading from cysteine to phenylalanine, the CDR3 counts 15 amino acids. Only the CDR3 DNA stays, 45 bases, in frame from base 1. The germline V gene sets CDR1 to MGHRA and CDR2 to YSYEKL. Collaborating institutions collected whole blood in K2EDTA tubes following their own protocols. For TCRbeta analysis, collaborator samples were shipped as frozen whole blood, as isolated PBMCs, or as DNA extracted from either sample type. TCRbeta CDR3 regions were amplified from genomic DNA by means of the immunoSEQ Assay, a bias-controlled multiplex PCR. Regarding the original processing steps: The number of nucleated cells in each sample was estimated by amplification of reference gene primers within the assay. Sequence reads were collapsed and filtered to measure the absolute abundance of every unique TCRbeta CDR3 rearrangement. For each sample, productive Simpson clonality was calculated by taking the square root of Simpson's diversity index across productive rearrangements. TCRdb mirrors the immuneACCESS table, restricted to in-frame sequences. Some clones are absent from its copies; in checked studies, under half trace to an unresolved V gene, and the reason for the others is unknown. V and J calls and clone size follow that table, whereas D and trimming were derived from the DNA. Here the sample has roughly 100,000 clones; about 80% occur a single time. The top ten clonotypes cover roughly 4.4% of the sample.

The rearrangement combines TRBV4-1 with TRBJ1-2, with no confidently assigned D gene. The specimen was peripheral blood. This TCR came from a human donor in a cohort sampled during active COVID-19. CDR3 protein: CASSQEGHPNYGYTF. DNA sequence: TGCGCCAGCAGCCAAGAGGGCCATCCTAACTATGGCTACACCTTC.